This T cell receptor (beta chain) was observed in a study of T cell repertoires and HLA-DP antigens. Study-wide context: Average DNA input: around 230 ng for CD137+CD4+ sorts, approximately 1,300 ng pre-culture.

As for this clone: Its antigen is unknown.

Germline-derived CDR1 and CDR2 are SQVTM and ANQGSEA. Trimming took 2 bases from V and 5 from J; bases not matched to a gene: 7. This CDR3 comprises 14 residues. The primer mix covered 54 TRBV segments and 13 TRBJ segments. Pre-culture CD4+ samples were sequenced deeply, targeting more than 150,000 T cell genomes. Profiling relied on immunoSEQ multiplex PCR, and the TCRdb table lists in-frame clones only, not all of them. The sample holds tens of thousands of clones; around 80% are singletons and the top ten take 1.6%. Study-level results: No separate analysis of naive versus memory CD4+ cells was done.

Specimen: CD4+ T cells from PBMCs. The source of this sequence is a man aged 55 to 70 in good health and CMV-seronegative. V is TRBV29-1 and J is TRBJ2-5; 8 nucleotides agree with TRBD1. The CDR3 nucleotides are TGCAGCGTTGAACCCCGGACAGGGAGGGAGACCCAGTACTTC. Its protein product is CSVEPRTGRETQYF. Together with reference TRBV29-1 and TRBJ2-5, the CDR3 gives the full variable domain: SAVISQKPSRDICQRGTSLTIQCQVDSQVTMMFWYRQQPGQSLTLIATANQGSEATYESGFVIDKFPISRPNLTFSTLTVSNMSPEDSSIYLCSVEPRTGRETQYFGPGTRLLVL.